Following are 21 T cell receptor beta chains from one sample sequenced in a study of T-cell reconstitution after alpha-beta-depleted transplantation in children. Unique molecular identifiers were used to barcode this TCRbeta library. Each CDR3 protein gets one entry after TCRdb re-called the PCR reads with MiXCR. The table lists around 240,000 distinct CDR3 sequences, over 9.5% of them singletons. The specimen was PBMCs from the stem cell graft donor, collected from the stem cell graft. These receptors came from a human donor who donated a stem cell graft to a child with SCID.

This clonotype appeared many times. This chain connects TRBV14 to TRBJ2-1, with no clear D. Germline CDR1 and CDR2: SGHDN and FVKESK. V was shortened by 3 bases and J by 4 bases, with 1 base between the two germline ends. This CDR3 region has 11 residues. The CDR3 region is CASSQYNEQFF. CDR3 coding DNA: TGTGCCAGCAGCCAGTACAATGAGCAGTTCTTC.

This chain links TRBV3-1 with TRBJ2-4, with 9 positions matching TRBD2. The CDR3 runs to 13 residues. The germline V gene has CDR1 LGHDT and CDR2 YNNKEL (reference sequence). V was pared by 4 bases and J by 9 bases, with 4 bases of the junction left unmatched. The CDR3 sequence is CASSRLAEGIQYF. In nucleotides, the CDR3 is TGTGCCAGCAGCCGACTAGCGGAAGGCATTCAGTACTTC.

This clonotype has ten or more counts. The rearrangement uses TRBV5-1 and TRBJ1-2; D is unclear. Germline CDR1 and CDR2: SGHRS and YFSETQ. Between the trimmed V and J ends, which lost 0 bases and 6 bases, there was a span of 6 bases. This CDR3 is built from 12 residues. The CDR3 DNA follows: TGCGCCAGCAGCTTGGATCGGGATGGCTACACCTTC. It specifies CASSLDRDGYTF.

In this sample, this clonotype turned up many times. The chain employs TRBV7-3 and TRBJ2-7; D gene unclear. The length of the CDR3 is 14 residues. The V end was cut by 5 bases, the J end by 5 bases, with 16 bases between. Germline V gene lookup returns CDR1 SGHTA and CDR2 FQGTGA. The CDR3 sequence is CASSQQMGSHEQYF. The CDR3 region has the DNA TGTGCCAGCAGCCAACAGATGGGTTCCCACGAGCAGTACTTC.

This clonotype was recorded at least ten times. The rearrangement uses TRBV7-2 and TRBJ2-7, with D possibly being TRBD1 or TRBD2 (5 bases each). Trimming took off 1 base at V and 2 bases at J, with 12 bases between the two ends. The CDR3 extends over 15 amino acids. The germline gives CDR1 SGHTA, CDR2 FQGNSA. The CDR3 is CASSLVGQGAYEQYF. In DNA form, the CDR3 reads TGTGCCAGCAGCTTAGTAGGGCAGGGAGCCTACGAGCAGTACTTC. Complete variable domain (other parts from reference TRBV7-2 and TRBJ2-7): GAGVSQSPSNKVTEKGKDVELRCDPISGHTALYWYRQSLGQGLEFLIYFQGNSAPDKSGLPSDRFSAERTGGSVSTLTIQRTQQEDSAVYLCASSLVGQGAYEQYFGPGTRLTVT.

This clonotype has a count of ten or more. The V and J genes are TRBV7-9 and TRBJ1-2, with a tentative D call TRBD1 (6 bases). V lost 4 bases and J lost 4, with 16 bases in between. Germline V lookup: CDR1 SEHNR, CDR2 FQNEAQ (reference sequence). The CDR3 totals 15 residues. The CDR3 spells CASSSTRTELYGYTF. The CDR3 DNA is TGTGCCAGCAGCTCTACGAGGACAGAGCTCTATGGCTACACCTTC.

This clonotype was seen repeatedly, ten times or more. This chain connects TRBV7-9 to TRBJ2-3, with 8 bases lining up with TRBD2. J was trimmed by 4 bases and V by 6 bases; bases with no gene match: 9. This CDR3 has 15 amino acids. CDR1 and CDR2 (germline): SEHNR, FQNEAQ (reference sequence). In nucleotides, the CDR3 is TGTGCCAGCAGTCCGACGGGGGGGCTCGCAGATACGCAGTATTTT. Its translation: CASSPTGGLADTQYF.

The chain has TRBV5-5 and TRBJ2-1; 7 positions agree with TRBD1. Germline values: CDR1 SGHKS, CDR2 YYEKEE (reference sequence). Trimming cost V 4 bases and J 3 bases; bases outside gene matches: 10. This CDR3 region has 16 residues. The CDR3 DNA follows: TGTGCCAGCAGCCGGAAGGGGACAGTATACTACAATGAGCAGTTCTTC. Translation: CASSRKGTVYYNEQFF. The variable domain in full, with the rest retrieved from reference TRBV5-5 and TRBJ2-1, is DAGVTQSPTHLIKTRGQQVTLRCSPISGHKSVSWYQQVLGQGPQFIFQYYEKEERGRGNFPDRFSARQFPNYSSELNVNALLLGDSALYLCASSRKGTVYYNEQFFGPGTRLTVL.

Many counts were recorded for this clonotype. The chain joins TRBV29-1 to TRBJ1-1, with a tentative D call TRBD1 (6 bases). The CDR3 is 14 residues long. Looked up from germline, CDR1 is SQVTM and CDR2 is ANQGSEA. Trimming stripped 4 bases from V and 0 bases from J, with 12 bases between. Here the CDR3 reads CSVGKDSMNTEAFF. CDR3 DNA sequence: TGCAGCGTTGGGAAGGACAGTATGAACACTGAAGCTTTCTTT.

This clonotype was found many times. The rearrangement links TRBV5-1 to TRBJ2-1, with 12 bases matching TRBD2. The CDR3 runs to 15 residues. V shed 7 bases and J 5 bases; nucleotides not matched to a gene: 7. Germline CDR1 and CDR2: SGHRS and YFSETQ. The CDR3: CASGQTSGGHNEQFF. The CDR3 DNA follows: TGCGCCAGCGGCCAGACTAGCGGGGGTCACAATGAGCAGTTCTTC. Using reference TRBV5-1 and TRBJ2-1 for the parts outside the CDR3, the full variable domain is KAGVTQTPRYLIKTRGQQVTLSCSPISGHRSVSWYQQTPGQGLQFLFEYFSETQRNKGNFPGRFSGRQFSNSRSEMNVSTLELGDSALYLCASGQTSGGHNEQFFGPGTRLTVL.

This clonotype was seen repeatedly, ten times or more. This CDR3 reads CASSLGIFSGRNRNTEAFF. CDR3 DNA: TGCGCCAGCAGCTTGGGTATTTTCAGTGGGAGAAACAGGAACACTGAAGCTTTCTTT. This chain links TRBV5-1 with TRBJ1-1, with D hard to call. Trimming left V 0 bases short and J 1 base short, with 22 bases between. This CDR3 region has 19 residues. Germline V gene lookup returns CDR1 SGHRS and CDR2 YFSETQ.

This clonotype was observed a handful of times. The CDR3 reads CASSLFGQGADEQYF. As DNA, the CDR3 is TGTGCCAGCAGCTTATTTGGGCAGGGGGCCGACGAGCAGTACTTC. The chain uses TRBV7-2 and TRBJ2-7, with 8 bases fitting TRBD1. Trimming cost V 2 bases and J 5 bases; bases outside gene matches: 8. The germline V gene has CDR1 SGHTA and CDR2 FQGNSA. The CDR3 runs 15 residues.

This clonotype was observed many times. The genes are TRBV4-3 and TRBJ2-2; TRBD1 matches 9 bases. The junction had 16 bases not matched to a gene; V was cut back by 2 bases and J by 6 bases. Per the germline V gene, CDR1 is LGHNA and CDR2 is YSLEER. The CDR3 sequence is 19 residues long. CDR3: CASSQPGTGLPIRSGELFF. CDR3 sequence (DNA): TGCGCCAGCAGCCAACCCGGGACAGGGCTCCCTATAAGGTCCGGGGAGCTGTTTTTT.

The sample holds many counts of this clonotype. The V and J genes are TRBV28 and TRBJ1-2, with 7 bases lining up with TRBD1. CDR1 MDHEN and CDR2 SYDVKM come from the germline V gene. The J segment lost 5 bases and the V segment lost 1 base, leaving 4 bases of the junction unmatched. CDR3 length: 14 amino acids. The CDR3 DNA reads TGTGCCAGCAGTTTATACGCGACAGGGTATGGCTACACCTTC. This sequence encodes CASSLYATGYGYTF.

This clonotype was seen repeatedly, ten times or more. The rearrangement links TRBV25-1 to TRBJ2-3; 10 bases align to TRBD2. CDR3 length: 15 amino acids. Unmatched junction bases numbered 5, after V lost 3 bases and J lost 5 bases. Germline V lookup: CDR1 MGHDK, CDR2 SYGVNS. The CDR3 DNA is TGTGCCAGCAGTGATCCCGCTAGCGGGGGAGATACGCAGTATTTT. The encoded protein is CASSDPASGGDTQYF.

This clonotype came up many times. The CDR3 spells CASSLVVRGRETQYF. As DNA, the CDR3 is TGCGCCAGCAGCTTGGTTGTCCGGGGGCGAGAGACCCAGTACTTC. V is TRBV5-1 and J is TRBJ2-5, with D perhaps TRBD1 or TRBD2 (6 bases each). CDR3 length equals 15 residues. Germline CDR1 reads SGHRS; CDR2 reads YFSETQ. V dropped 0 bases and J dropped 4 bases, with 13 bases sitting between them.

Ten or more counts support this clonotype. The gene calls are TRBV12-3 or TRBV12-4 and TRBJ2-1; the D gene is possibly TRBD2 (7 bases). This CDR3 has 15 residues. Trimming cost V 6 bases and J 1 base, with 13 bases left between them. Here the CDR3 reads CASRNGGLSYNEQFF. CDR3 sequence (DNA): TGTGCCAGCAGGAACGGGGGGCTATCCTACAATGAGCAGTTCTTC.

This clonotype was seen at least ten times. The CDR3 DNA is TGTGCCAGCGGGGGTTCTGATGGAGGCCCCACAGATACGCAGTATTTT. Protein product: CASGGSDGGPTDTQYF. J is TRBJ2-3 and V is TRBV6-2 or TRBV6-3; the D call may be TRBD1 or TRBD2 (5 bases each). The CDR3 has 16 amino acids. Trimming pared 8 bases from V and 2 bases from J, leaving 20 bases between. CDR1 is MNHEY and CDR2 is SVGEGT in the germline V gene.

The chain employs TRBV12-3 or TRBV12-4 and TRBJ1-2; a weak D match, TRBD1 (5 bases). V was cut by 2 bases and J by 0 bases, with 13 bases left in between. The CDR3 is made up of 16 amino acids. The CDR3 here is CASSLNRGEANYGYTF. The CDR3 DNA reads as TGTGCCAGCAGTTTAAACAGAGGGGAGGCTAACTATGGCTACACCTTC.

The chain is built from TRBV7-6 and TRBJ1-3; 7 bases are shared with TRBD1. CDR1 is SGHVS and CDR2 is FNYEAQ in the germline V gene. CDR3 length equals 17 residues. With 4 bases clipped from V and 2 bases from J, the junction kept 11 bases outside the gene matches. The CDR3 reads CASSSDPGTVTGNTIYF. The CDR3 DNA is TGTGCCAGCAGCTCCGACCCCGGGACAGTCACTGGAAACACCATATATTTT. Together with reference TRBV7-6 and TRBJ1-3, the CDR3 gives the full variable domain: GAGVSQSPRYKVTKRGQDVALRCDPISGHVSLYWYRQALGQGPEFLTYFNYEAQQDKSGLPNDRFSAERPEGSISTLTIQRTEQRDSAMYRCASSSDPGTVTGNTIYFGEGSWLTVV.

This clonotype was seen many times. This CDR3 reads CASRLEGNSNQPQHF. The CDR3 region has the DNA TGTGCCAGCAGGCTTGAGGGGAATAGCAATCAGCCCCAGCATTTT. This chain uses TRBV27 with TRBJ1-5, with D maybe TRBD1 (5 bases). Germline V CDR1 and CDR2: MNHEY, SMNVEV (reference sequence). Between the trimmed V and J ends, which lost 6 bases and 0 bases, there was a span of 12 bases. The CDR3 runs 15 residues.